The 20 T cell receptor beta chains in this list originate from one sample, sequenced in a study of T cell changes during pregnancy in multiple sclerosis. Profiling relied on immunoSEQ multiplex PCR, and the TCRdb table lists in-frame clones only, not all of them. The profile shows tens of thousands of clones, around 92% of them singletons. Sequenced here: CD4+ T cells from peripheral blood mononuclear cells, sampled after pregnancy. The receptors originated from a female donor in good health, enrolled as a control in a pregnancy study.

The V gene is TRBV19, the J gene TRBJ1-4, with a possible D match to TRBD1 (5 bases). V lost 3 bases, J lost 0 bases, and 11 bases lay in between. CDR1 is LNHDA and CDR2 is SQIVND in the germline V gene (reference sequence). This CDR3 comprises 16 residues. CDR3 loop: CASSMNTGSTNEKLFF. Written as DNA, the CDR3 is TGTGCCAGTAGTATGAATACAGGATCAACTAATGAAAAACTGTTTTTT.

The CDR3 spells CATGGATNEKLFF. The CDR3 DNA reads TGTGCCACGGGGGGGGCAACTAATGAAAAACTGTTTTTT. The chain employs TRBV7-2 and TRBJ1-4; D possibly corresponds to TRBD1 (5 bases). The germline V and J ends were trimmed by 10 bases and 0 bases, with 9 bases remaining between them. Germline V gene sequence: CDR1 SGHTA, CDR2 FQGNSA. This CDR3 contains 13 residues.

The V and J genes are TRBV28 and TRBJ2-2; TRBD2 is a possible D gene (5 bases). The CDR3 covers 14 residues. Trimming cost V 7 bases and J 5 bases, with 14 bases left between them. Per germline, CDR1 MDHEN and CDR2 SYDVKM. The CDR3 DNA follows: TGTGCCAGCAAGGAGCGGACCATTACCGGGGAGCTGTTTTTT. Protein product: CASKERTITGELFF.

The gene calls are TRBV7-9 and TRBJ1-2; 10 bases fit TRBD1. Germline loops: CDR1 SEHNR, CDR2 FQNEAQ (reference sequence). Trimming took 5 bases from V and 3 from J; bases not matched to a gene: 3. The length of the CDR3 is 14 residues. This chain's CDR3 is CASSLGQGDYGYTF. The CDR3 nucleotides are TGTGCCAGCAGCCTCGGACAGGGGGACTATGGCTACACCTTC.

In this sample, this clone turned up a few times. The V and J genes are TRBV6-6 and TRBJ1-1, with TRBD1 matching 10 bases. V gave up 6 bases and J gave up 0 bases; unmatched junction bases: 7. CDR3 length equals 16 residues. Germline CDR1 and CDR2: MNHNY and SVGAGI (reference sequence). In nucleotides, the CDR3 is TGTGCCAGCAGCCCCGGGACAGGGGTTTTGAACACTGAAGCTTTCTTT. It yields the protein CASSPGTGVLNTEAFF.

There are a few counts of this clone. The chain has TRBV27 and TRBJ1-1; D is ambiguous. With 5 bases removed from V and 4 bases from J, the gap between germline ends came to 17 bases. In germline, CDR1 is MNHEY, CDR2 SMNVEV (reference sequence). The CDR3 has 15 amino acids. CDR3 amino acids: CASSLGSGLSTEAFF. In nucleotides, the CDR3 is TGTGCCAGCAGTCTCGGATCAGGATTGAGCACTGAAGCTTTCTTT.

V is TRBV2 and J is TRBJ2-5; 7 nucleotides align to TRBD2. Germline-derived CDR1 and CDR2 are SNHLY and FYNNEI. Germline trimming cut 5 bases from V and 9 bases from J; bases unmatched to any gene: 9. The CDR3 runs to 13 residues. The DNA of the CDR3 is TGTGCCAGCAGTATGGGGGGGTTAGGGGCCCAGTACTTC. This sequence encodes CASSMGGLGAQYF.

This chain joins TRBV28 and TRBJ2-3, with 9 bases that match TRBD2. The ends lost 4 bases at V and 6 bases at J; junction bases unmatched: 8. This CDR3 spans 15 amino acids. Per germline, CDR1 MDHEN and CDR2 SYDVKM. The CDR3 is CASSSPGLARDTQYF. DNA of the CDR3: TGTGCCAGCAGTTCACCCGGACTAGCGCGCGATACGCAGTATTTT.

A few counts support this clone. The J gene is TRBJ1-2, the V gene TRBV9; 8 nucleotides agree with TRBD1. The junction had 4 bases not matched to a gene; V was cut back by 0 bases and J by 6 bases. This CDR3 is built from 14 residues. Germline V gives CDR1 SGDLS, CDR2 YYNGEE. The CDR3 spells CASSVVDRDHGYTF. The CDR3 nucleotides read TGTGCCAGCAGCGTAGTGGACAGGGACCATGGCTACACCTTC.

The chain links TRBV2 to TRBJ1-2; possibly TRBD1 for D (6 bases). Germline V gives CDR1 SNHLY, CDR2 FYNNEI. The CDR3 runs 12 residues. V dropped 7 bases and J dropped 4 bases, with 10 bases sitting between them. CDR3 in amino acids: CASNQDSYGYTF. CDR3 coding DNA: TGTGCCAGCAACCAGGACAGCTATGGCTACACCTTC.

The chain carries TRBV5-1 and TRBJ2-3; 7 bases map to TRBD1. The CDR3 spans 15 residues. Germline CDR1 is SGHRS and CDR2 is YFSETQ. V gave up 3 bases and J gave up 2 bases; unmatched junction bases: 6. The CDR3: CASSSRDRSTDTQYF. The DNA for the CDR3 is TGCGCCAGCAGCTCGAGGGACAGATCCACAGATACGCAGTATTTT.

This clone was picked up a small number of times. The chain employs TRBV6-6 and TRBJ1-5, with D possibly matching TRBD1 (6 bases). The germline V and J ends were trimmed by 6 bases and 0 bases, with 12 bases remaining between them. The CDR3 is 15 residues long. Per germline, CDR1 MNHNY and CDR2 SVGAGI (reference sequence). CDR3 nucleotide sequence: TGTGCCAGCAGCGACAGGTCCTATAGCAATCAGCCCCAGCATTTT. It codes for CASSDRSYSNQPQHF.

The CDR3 DNA is TGTGCCAGCAGCTTTCAAGGGACAGCCTATGGCTACACCTTC. As protein: CASSFQGTAYGYTF. The chain is built from TRBV5-4 and TRBJ1-2; 7 bases are a match to TRBD1. The CDR3 consists of 14 residues. V gave up 2 bases and J gave up 4 bases; unmatched junction bases: 5. CDR1 is SGHNT and CDR2 is YYREEE in the germline V gene (reference sequence). Based on the CDR3 plus reference TRBV5-4 and TRBJ1-2, the full variable domain is ETGVTQSPTHLIKTRGQQVTLRCSSQSGHNTVSWYQQALGQGPQFIFQYYREEENGRGNFPPRFSGLQFPNYSSELNVNALELDDSALYLCASSFQGTAYGYTFGSGTRLTVV.

The V gene is TRBV5-1, the J gene TRBJ1-1; D possibly corresponds to TRBD1 (5 bases). This CDR3 has 14 residues. Trimming took 0 bases from V and 1 from J, leaving 7 bases between them. In germline, CDR1 is SGHRS, CDR2 YFSETQ. The CDR3 coding sequence is TGCGCCAGCAGCTTGGTGGGGGGGAACACTGAAGCTTTCTTT. This gives the protein CASSLVGGNTEAFF. Full variable domain (remainder filled in from reference TRBV5-1 and TRBJ1-1): KAGVTQTPRYLIKTRGQQVTLSCSPISGHRSVSWYQQTPGQGLQFLFEYFSETQRNKGNFPGRFSGRQFSNSRSEMNVSTLELGDSALYLCASSLVGGNTEAFFGQGTRLTVV.

V and J are TRBV5-5 and TRBJ2-1, with D perhaps TRBD2 (5 bases). CDR1 and CDR2 (germline): SGHKS, YYEKEE (reference sequence). CDR3 length: 15 residues. V was shortened by 2 bases and J by 5 bases, with 14 bases between the two germline ends. CDR3 protein: CASSFEGLAHNEQFF. DNA for the CDR3: TGTGCCAGCAGCTTTGAGGGTCTGGCTCACAATGAGCAGTTCTTC.

On this clone itself: One end of the junction is discordant with germline, which a read error may explain. The chain couples TRBV7-7 to TRBJ2-5, with D unresolved. CDR3 length: 13 residues. CDR1 and CDR2 (germline): SSHAT, FNYEAQ (reference sequence). CDR3 residues: CASSLVSQETQYF. DNA for the CDR3: TGTGCTAGCAGCTTAGTTAGCCAAGAGACCCAGTACTTC.

V and J are TRBV5-1 and TRBJ1-2; 7 positions match TRBD1. With V trimmed by 6 bases and J by 8 bases, 7 bases remained unmatched. The CDR3 totals 12 residues. Per the germline V gene, CDR1 is SGHRS and CDR2 is YFSETQ. CDR3 bases: TGCGCCAGCACCCCGGACAGGCTCGGCTACACCTTC. Translated, it gives CASTPDRLGYTF.

V usage is TRBV5-1 and J usage is TRBJ2-5, with 7 bases identical to TRBD1. Germline values: CDR1 SGHRS, CDR2 YFSETQ. Losses at the gene ends were 5 bases for V and 2 bases for J; bases not matched to a gene: 9. The CDR3 runs to 15 residues. The CDR3 spells CASRTGTAIQETQYF. In nucleotides, the CDR3 is TGCGCCAGCAGAACCGGGACAGCAATACAAGAGACCCAGTACTTC. Drawing the rest from reference TRBV5-1 and TRBJ2-5, the complete variable domain is KAGVTQTPRYLIKTRGQQVTLSCSPISGHRSVSWYQQTPGQGLQFLFEYFSETQRNKGNFPGRFSGRQFSNSRSEMNVSTLELGDSALYLCASRTGTAIQETQYFGPGTRLLVL.

V is TRBV18 and J is TRBJ2-5; the match to TRBD2 covers 9 bases. The germline CDR1 and CDR2 sequences are KGHSH and LQKENI. This CDR3 spans 15 amino acids. After removal of 0 bases from V and 4 bases from J, the junction contained 3 bases not matched to a gene. The CDR3 region is CASSPPAGGRETQYF. The CDR3 DNA sequence: TGTGCCAGCTCACCACCAGCGGGGGGTCGAGAGACCCAGTACTTC.

The sample holds one count of this clone. This sequence joins TRBV28 and TRBJ1-2, with D possibly matching TRBD1 (6 bases). V lost 6 bases, J lost 8 bases, and 16 bases lay in between. CDR3 length equals 13 residues. Looked up from germline, CDR1 is MDHEN and CDR2 is SYDVKM. Here the CDR3 DNA reads TGTGCCAGCAGGCCTCCGGGGGGCCGGGGCTACACCTTC. Translation: CASRPPGGRGYTF.